Listed below are T cell receptor beta chains from one sample, sequenced in a study of blood T cells in healthy people across ages. Each CDR3 protein is one row after TCRdb ran MiXCR on the 5' RACE reads. The data show over a million distinct CDR3 sequences, around 42% seen once. The material sequenced was blood. The receptors stem from a woman between 18 and 29 years old in good health. CDR3s include the opening cysteine and the closing phenylalanine or tryptophan. A D gene is named only where the DNA matches it firmly. Part of the rows lack a size; the others show once, few, many or a class for expanded clones.

V gene	J gene	D gene	clone size	CDR3 DNA	CDR3 protein
TRBV21-1	TRBJ2-1	-	-	TGTGCCAGCAGCAAAGCCCTGGGACAAACTAGCGGGAAGAGCTCCTACAATGAGCAGTTCTTC	CASSKALGQTSGKSSYNEQFF
TRBV3-1	TRBJ2-6	-	few	TGTGCCAGCAGCCCCTCCCCCGCCTCTGGGGCCAACGTCCTGACTTTC	CASSPSPASGANVLTF
TRBV24-1	TRBJ1-2	TRBD1	few	TGTGCCACCAGTGATCCAACCCGTGGACAGGGCTATGGCTACACCTTC	CATSDPTRGQGYGYTF
TRBV20-1	TRBJ2-7	TRBD1	-	TGCAGTGCTAGAGAGCAAGACAGGGCCTCTCTCTACGAGCAGTACTTC	CSAREQDRASLYEQYF
TRBV27	TRBJ2-1	-	-	TGTGCCAGCAGTCCCGGAGACATCCCACGAGCCAATGAGCAGTTCTTC	CASSPGDIPRANEQFF
TRBV13	TRBJ2-5	-	few	TGTGCCAGCAGTTATACCGAGGAGACCCAGTACTTC	CASSYTEETQYF
TRBV2	TRBJ1-1	-	-	TGTGCCGGAAAAGTCTCCTGGGGGAACACTGAAGCTTTCTTT	CAGKVSWGNTEAFF
TRBV6-1	TRBJ1-2	TRBD1	few	TGTGCCAGCAGTGAAGAGGGGACAGAACCCTATGGCTACACCTTC	CASSEEGTEPYGYTF
TRBV7-2	TRBJ2-1	TRBD2	few	TGTGCCAGCAGCCGACTTAGCGGAGCGGGGGGCGAGCAGTTCTTC	CASSRLSGAGGEQFF
TRBV6-1	TRBJ2-3	-	many	TGTGCCAGCAGTGAACGTCATGAGGCCCCGGGTACGCAGTATTTT	CASSERHEAPGTQYF
TRBV27	TRBJ2-1	TRBD2	few	TGTGCCAGCAGTTTCGGGACTAGCGGGGGATACACCTACAATGAGCAGTTCTTC	CASSFGTSGGYTYNEQFF
TRBV11-2	TRBJ1-4	-	-	TGTGCCAGCAGCTTCGGATACGCAACTAATGAAAAACTGTTTTTT	CASSFGYATNEKLFF
TRBV29-1	TRBJ2-7	TRBD1	many	TGCAGCGTTTCTGGTCAGGGGGACTACGAGCAGTACTTC	CSVSGQGDYEQYF
TRBV7-9	TRBJ2-6	-	few	TGTGCCAGCAGCCCCGGGTTAGTCCCCTCTGGGGCCAACGTCCTGACTTTC	CASSPGLVPSGANVLTF
TRBV7-3	TRBJ2-3	-	few	TGTGCCAGCAGCCCCTGGGCCTTCCCGGATACGCAGTATTTT	CASSPWAFPDTQYF
TRBV20-1	TRBJ2-7	-	few	TGCAGTGCCGTAGGAGAGTACGAGCAGTACTTC	CSAVGEYEQYF
TRBV5-1	TRBJ1-4	TRBD1	-	TGTGCCAGCAGCTTGACAGGGGATGGTGAAAAACTGTTTTTT	CASSLTGDGEKLFF
TRBV13	TRBJ2-1	-	once	TGTGCCAGCAGCCGAAAAGGAGTTCCCTCCTACAATGAGCAGTTCTTC	CASSRKGVPSYNEQFF
TRBV7-2	TRBJ2-3	TRBD2	-	TGTGCCAGCAGCTCTGTAGCGGGATACACAGATACGCAGTATTTT	CASSSVAGYTDTQYF
TRBV5-1	TRBJ2-7	-	-	TGCGCCAGCAGCTTGGAGCCAGGGTTGCTCTACGAGCAGTACTTC	CASSLEPGLLYEQYF
TRBV7-3	TRBJ2-7	TRBD1	few	TGTGCCAGCAGCCCTACTCGACAGGGACAGAACGAGCAGTACTTC	CASSPTRQGQNEQYF
TRBV7-2	TRBJ1-2	TRBD1	few	TGTGCCAGCAGCTTAAATAGGGACAGGGAAAACTATGGCTACACCTTC	CASSLNRDRENYGYTF
TRBV7-2	TRBJ2-7	TRBD1	-	TGTGCCAGCAGTTCCCGGGACAGCCGTACCTACGAGCAGTACTTC	CASSSRDSRTYEQYF
TRBV5-1	TRBJ2-7	TRBD1	-	TGCGCCAGCAGCTCGACAGGGGCCACTGTCCACGAGCAGTACTTC	CASSSTGATVHEQYF
TRBV9	TRBJ2-2	TRBD1	-	TGTGCCAGCAGCGCCGGGACAGTGAACACCGGGGAGCTGTTTTTT	CASSAGTVNTGELFF
TRBV4-1	TRBJ1-5	-	-	TGCGCCAGCAGCCAGGGTCCGCTAATCAGCAATCAGCCCCAGCATTTT	CASSQGPLISNQPQHF
TRBV29-1	TRBJ2-7	TRBD1	-	TGCAGCGTTGAAACAGGGGGCACCTACGAGCAGTACTTC	CSVETGGTYEQYF
TRBV20-1	TRBJ2-3	-	-	TGCAGTGCTTCCCGGGTAGGGGGGATCACAGATACGCAGTATTTT	CSASRVGGITDTQYF
TRBV20-1	TRBJ2-1	-	-	TGCAGTGCTAAAAGGGACTTCATCTACAATGAGCAGTTCTTC	CSAKRDFIYNEQFF
TRBV27	TRBJ2-4	TRBD2	-	TGTGCCAGCAGTCCCGATAGCGGGGATGAGCAGTACTTC	CASSPDSGDEQYF
TRBV20-1	TRBJ2-7	-	-	TGCAGTGCTAGGCAGGGGTTCTACGAGCAGTACTTC	CSARQGFYEQYF
TRBV27	TRBJ2-3	-	-	TGTGCCAGCACCACCAGGGGGGGGCTACCAGATACGCAGTATTTT	CASTTRGGLPDTQYF
TRBV28	TRBJ1-2	-	-	TGTGCCAGCAACGAACTCGGGGTCCGTGGCTACACCTTC	CASNELGVRGYTF
TRBV28	TRBJ2-7	TRBD2	-	TGTGCCAGCAGTTGGTCCAGCGGGGGGGCCTACGAGCAGTACTTC	CASSWSSGGAYEQYF
TRBV5-1	TRBJ2-5	TRBD2	-	TGCGCCAGCAGCTCCCCGGGACTAGCGGGAGGGCCAGGGGAGCAGTACTTC	CASSSPGLAGGPGEQYF
TRBV28	TRBJ2-2	TRBD2	-	TGTGCCAGTACCCGGCAGGGAGGGGTCACCGGGGAGCTGTTTTTT	CASTRQGGVTGELFF
TRBV10-3	TRBJ2-7	TRBD1	many	TGTGCCATCAGTGAAAAGGGACAGTCCTACGAGCAGTACTTC	CAISEKGQSYEQYF
TRBV29-1	TRBJ2-4	-	-	TGCAGCGTTATCCGGCCAGTAGCCAAAAACATTCAGTACTTC	CSVIRPVAKNIQYF
TRBV20-1	TRBJ2-5	TRBD1	-	TGCAGTGCTAAGTCACAACAGGGGGCCCAGGAGACCCAGTACTTC	CSAKSQQGAQETQYF
TRBV27	TRBJ2-2	-	-	TGTGCCAGCAGTTCGGGCGGGGAGCTGTTTTTT	CASSSGGELFF
TRBV15	TRBJ2-7	TRBD2	few	TGTGCCACCAGCGCGACTAGCGGTTTATACGAGCAGTACTTC	CATSATSGLYEQYF
TRBV20-1	TRBJ2-7	-	few	TGCAGTGCTAGAGATTCGGGCAGGAATTACGAGCAGTACTTC	CSARDSGRNYEQYF
TRBV7-9	TRBJ2-1	TRBD2	few	TGTGCCAGCAGCTTCCCCGGGACTAGCGGGAGTGGTCCTTACTCCTACAATGAGCAGTTCTTC	CASSFPGTSGSGPYSYNEQFF
TRBV27	TRBJ2-7	-	few	TGTGCCAGCAGTTTATGGGTACGGTCGACCCCGGAATACGAGCAGTACTTC	CASSLWVRSTPEYEQYF
TRBV20-1	TRBJ1-2	-	few	TGCAGTGCTAGTGGGGACCCGCAGCCTAACTATGGCTACACCTTC	CSASGDPQPNYGYTF
TRBV6-5	TRBJ2-7	TRBD1	-	TGTGCCAGCAGGAAAGGACAGGCCTACGAGCAGTACTTC	CASRKGQAYEQYF
TRBV3-1	TRBJ2-3	TRBD2	-	TGTGCCAGCAGCCAAACGGGAGGCCTCCCCGATACGCAGTATTTT	CASSQTGGLPDTQYF
TRBV4-2	TRBJ2-7	-	-	TGTGCCAGCAGCCAAGATATGGGCAGCTACGAGCAGTACTTC	CASSQDMGSYEQYF
TRBV10-2	TRBJ1-4	TRBD1	-	TGCGCCAGCAACCCACGGGACAGTCGGCAGGAAAAACTGTTTTTT	CASNPRDSRQEKLFF
TRBV6-5	TRBJ2-5	-	few	TGTGCCAGCAGACCGGACAGCCAAGAGACCCAGTACTTC	CASRPDSQETQYF
TRBV20-1	TRBJ2-5	TRBD2	many	TGCAGTGCTCCAAGCGGGGAAGCGGAGACCCAGTACTTC	CSAPSGEAETQYF
TRBV3-1	TRBJ2-5	TRBD2	-	TGTGCCAGCAGCCAAGGGCGGGAGGGCCTCAATGAGCAGTACTTC	CASSQGREGLNEQYF
TRBV2	TRBJ2-6	-	few	TGTGCCAGCAGTGATTCGGCAGACCTCTCTGGGGCCAACGTCCTGACTTTC	CASSDSADLSGANVLTF
TRBV29-1	TRBJ2-5	-	-	TGCAGCGTTGTCGTCGCAGGGACAGAGACCCAGTACTTC	CSVVVAGTETQYF
TRBV2	TRBJ1-2	-	few	TGTGCCAGCAGTGATTTAGTCCTTGATGGCTACACCTTC	CASSDLVLDGYTF
TRBV7-7	TRBJ2-7	-	-	TGTGCCAGCAGCCTCCTATCCGTGCGTGAGAGGGGCTACGAGCAGTACTTC	CASSLLSVRERGYEQYF